The 20 T cell receptor beta chains listed next were all sequenced from one sample in a study of T cell changes during pregnancy in multiple sclerosis. Generated by immunoSEQ multiplex PCR, the TCRdb table keeps only in-frame clones and is missing some. The data show roughly 69,000 clones, approximately 90% seen once. Material: peripheral blood, obtained in the second trimester of pregnancy. All receptors come from a female donor with multiple sclerosis, enrolled in a pregnancy study.

V and J are TRBV7-7 and TRBJ1-4; D call uncertain. CDR3 length equals 13 residues. In germline, CDR1 is SSHAT, CDR2 FNYEAQ (reference sequence). The V and J ends lost 1 base and 6 bases respectively, with 6 bases between them. CDR3 sequence reads: CASSLGGDEKLFF. The CDR3 nucleotides read TGTGCCAGCAGCTTAGGCGGTGATGAAAAACTGTTTTTT.

This clone was observed once. The chain uses TRBV9 and TRBJ2-7; TRBD2 might be the D (5 bases). Germline CDR1 is SGDLS and CDR2 is YYNGEE. CDR3 size: 13 residues. The V end was cut by 3 bases, the J end by 4 bases, with 11 bases between. The CDR3 nucleotides are TGTGCCAGCAGCGGCGAAAGGGAGTACGAGCAGTACTTC. The encoded protein is CASSGEREYEQYF.

The chain recombines TRBV4-1 with TRBJ2-7; 10 bases map to TRBD2. Trimming took 0 bases from V and 1 from J; bases not matched to a gene: 6. The V gene's germline CDR1 is MGHRA and CDR2 YSYEKL. CDR3 length: 17 residues. The CDR3 here is CASSQDLSSGGSYEQYF. CDR3 nucleotides: TGCGCCAGCAGCCAAGATTTATCTAGCGGGGGATCCTACGAGCAGTACTTC.

This chain joins TRBV30 and TRBJ2-5; 7 nucleotides match TRBD2. With 5 bases clipped from V and 7 bases from J, the junction kept 7 bases outside the gene matches. This CDR3 region has 12 residues. The germline V gene has CDR1 GTSNPN and CDR2 SVGIG (reference sequence). The CDR3 spells CAWGGLGGTQYF. DNA for the CDR3: TGTGCCTGGGGCGGACTAGGTGGGACCCAGTACTTC.

The chain combines TRBV19 with TRBJ2-3; tentative D call: TRBD2 (6 bases). Trimming took 0 bases from V and 0 from J, leaving 16 bases between them. The CDR3 consists of 18 residues. Germline assignment: CDR1 LNHDA and CDR2 SQIVND (reference sequence). The CDR3 DNA is TGTGCCAGTAGTATAGAACGGGGGACTGTCCCTAGCACAGATACGCAGTATTTT. It codes for CASSIERGTVPSTDTQYF.

There are a few counts of this clone. The genes are TRBV2 and TRBJ1-1; D is unclear. CDR1 and CDR2 (germline): SNHLY, FYNNEI. The CDR3 is 12 amino acids. V shed 6 bases and J shed 6 bases, with 11 bases lying between them. The CDR3 bases are TGTGCCAGCAGCTCAAGGAGGTCTGAAGCTTTCTTT. Translated: CASSSRRSEAFF.

V usage is TRBV7-3 and J usage is TRBJ2-5, with unresolved D. This CDR3 is 14 amino acids long. CDR1 is SGHTA and CDR2 is FQGTGA in the germline V gene. Trimming removed 5 bases at V and 2 bases at J, with 12 bases between. The CDR3 DNA is TGTGCCAGCAGCCTCCCTCCCGTACAAGAGACCCAGTACTTC. Amino acid sequence: CASSLPPVQETQYF.

The rearrangement joins TRBV6-1 to TRBJ2-1; 12 positions match TRBD1. The J segment lost 11 bases and the V segment lost 0 bases, leaving 5 bases of the junction unmatched. CDR1 and CDR2 (germline): MNHNS, SASEGT. The CDR3 runs to 15 residues. The CDR3 DNA reads TGTGCCAGCAGTGAAGCGCTTGGGACAGGGGGCAAGCAGTTCTTC. It yields the protein CASSEALGTGGKQFF.

In nucleotides, the CDR3 is TGTGCCAGCAGTTCCCACGACAGGGAGGAGACCCAGTACTTC. It yields the protein CASSSHDREETQYF. The V gene is TRBV27, the J gene TRBJ2-5; 7 bases map to TRBD1. CDR3 length: 14 residues. The junction had 7 bases not matched to a gene; V was cut back by 4 bases and J by 5 bases. Per germline, CDR1 MNHEY and CDR2 SMNVEV (reference sequence).

This clone was detected once. The rearrangement joins TRBV25-1 to TRBJ2-3; TRBD2 aligns across 11 bases. With 2 bases clipped from V and 6 bases from J, the junction kept 4 bases outside the gene matches. Per germline, CDR1 MGHDK and CDR2 SYGVNS. The CDR3 extends over 15 amino acids. The CDR3 nucleotides read TGTGCCAGCAGTGAAACTAGCGGGAGTAGGGATACGCAGTATTTT. Amino acids: CASSETSGSRDTQYF.

The rearrangement links TRBV7-6 to TRBJ2-3; perhaps TRBD2 as D (6 bases). The CDR3 runs to 15 residues. Trimming took 4 bases from V and 1 from J, leaving 12 bases between them. Germline V gene data show CDR1 as SGHVS and CDR2 as FNYEAQ. The CDR3 reads CASSSLASRTDTQYF. CDR3 bases: TGTGCCAGCAGCTCACTAGCCTCCCGCACAGATACGCAGTATTTT.

This chain connects TRBV19 to TRBJ2-4, with 7 bases lining up with TRBD1. This CDR3 is 15 amino acids long. Germline V gene sequence: CDR1 LNHDA, CDR2 SQIVND (reference sequence). Trimming at V came to 10 bases and at J to 0 bases, leaving 9 bases not matched to a gene. As DNA, the CDR3 is TGTGCCACTGAGGCCAGGGGGTTAGCCAAAAACATTCAGTACTTC. This sequence encodes CATEARGLAKNIQYF.

The CDR3 DNA sequence: TGTGCCAGCAGCTTCGGAGGGAGCAATCAGCCCCAGCATTTT. Translation: CASSFGGSNQPQHF. The chain uses TRBV5-6 and TRBJ1-5; D call uncertain. The CDR3 extends over 14 amino acids. Trimming shortened V by 2 bases and J by 1 base, and 7 bases separated the two germline ends. Germline V gives CDR1 SGHDT, CDR2 YYEEEE. Drawing the rest from reference TRBV5-6 and TRBJ1-5, the complete variable domain is DAGVTQSPTHLIKTRGQQVTLRCSPKSGHDTVSWYQQALGQGPQFIFQYYEEEERQRGNFPDRFSGHQFPNYSSELNVNALLLGDSALYLCASSFGGSNQPQHFGDGTRLSIL.

V is TRBV5-1 and J is TRBJ2-7; 14 bases line up with TRBD2. The CDR3 covers 18 residues. Germline V gene data show CDR1 as SGHRS and CDR2 as YFSETQ. J gave up 0 bases and V 2 bases, and 7 bases lay outside the gene matches. The CDR3 sequence is CASSFGLAGGQDSYEQYF. As DNA, the CDR3 is TGCGCCAGCAGCTTTGGACTAGCGGGAGGCCAAGACTCCTACGAGCAGTACTTC.

This chain connects TRBV30 to TRBJ2-1, with 11 bases identical to TRBD2. Germline V gene sequence: CDR1 GTSNPN, CDR2 SVGIG (reference sequence). J lost 7 bases, V lost 5 bases, and 7 bases had no gene match. CDR3 size: 14 residues. The CDR3 loop reads CAWFPGLAGNEQFF. Written as DNA, the CDR3 is TGTGCCTGGTTCCCCGGACTAGCGGGTAATGAGCAGTTCTTC.

The gene calls are TRBV30 and TRBJ1-2; D is undetermined. The CDR3 sequence is 11 residues long. Looked up from germline, CDR1 is GTSNPN and CDR2 is SVGIG (reference sequence). Trimming removed 1 base at V and 4 bases at J, with 4 bases between. The chain's CDR3 is CAWSGSYGYTF. DNA for the CDR3: TGTGCCTGGAGTGGGAGCTATGGCTACACCTTC.

This chain connects TRBV19 to TRBJ2-1, with 8 nucleotides matching TRBD1. The J segment lost 0 bases and the V segment lost 6 bases, leaving 4 bases of the junction unmatched. The CDR3 totals 15 residues. Germline V gene data show CDR1 as LNHDA and CDR2 as SQIVND (reference sequence). CDR3 residues: CASRPTGASYNEQFF. CDR3 DNA sequence: TGTGCCAGTAGACCGACAGGGGCCTCCTACAATGAGCAGTTCTTC.

In DNA, the CDR3 is TGTGCCAGCAGCTTCACAGGGGATTCCTACGAGCAGTACTTC. Amino acid sequence: CASSFTGDSYEQYF. The J gene is TRBJ2-7, the V gene TRBV7-8, with 7 bases lining up with TRBD1. Trimming took 3 bases from V and 1 from J; bases not matched to a gene: 3. CDR1 and CDR2 (germline): SGHVS, FQNEAQ. There are 14 residues in the CDR3. The full variable domain, its missing parts supplied by reference TRBV7-8 and TRBJ2-7, is GAGVSQSPRYKVAKRGQDVALRCDPISGHVSLFWYQQALGQGPEFLTYFQNEAQLDKSGLPSDRFFAERPEGSVSTLKIQRTQQEDSAVYLCASSFTGDSYEQYFGPGTRLTVT.

The V and J genes are TRBV5-1 and TRBJ2-1; 10 nucleotides align to TRBD2. The junction had 12 bases not matched to a gene; V was cut back by 4 bases and J by 8 bases. CDR3 length: 16 residues. CDR1 SGHRS and CDR2 YFSETQ come from the germline V gene. DNA of the CDR3: TGCGCCAGCAGCATCCCCTTAGCGGGGGGCCAGGATGAGCAGTTCTTC. This gives the protein CASSIPLAGGQDEQFF.

The genes are TRBV19 and TRBJ2-6; D possibly corresponds to TRBD1 (5 bases). This CDR3 is 16 amino acids long. CDR1 and CDR2 from the germline V gene are LNHDA and SQIVND (reference sequence). Trimming took 4 bases from V and 1 from J, leaving 11 bases between them. CDR3 protein: CASSNPGQSGANVLTF. For the CDR3, the DNA is TGTGCCAGTAGTAACCCCGGACAATCTGGGGCCAACGTCCTGACTTTC. The full variable domain, in which reference TRBV19 and TRBJ2-6 provide the parts outside the CDR3, is DGGITQSPKYLFRKEGQNVTLSCEQNLNHDAMYWYRQDPGQGLRLIYYSQIVNDFQKGDIAEGYSVSREKKESFPLTVTSAQKNPTAFYLCASSNPGQSGANVLTFGAGSRLTVL.